Listed here are 21 T cell receptor beta chains from one sample, sequenced in a study of quantifying T cell responses using KT2 cells (dated by TCRdb to the late 2010s). For context, the study as a whole: RNA was DNase-treated and reverse transcribed with TCR alpha and beta constant-region primers, mostly using SuperScript III.

The protocol used for the library was UMI-ligation and nested PCR. The reads were generated on an Illumina MiSeq. A single-stranded oligonucleotide carrying the Illumina SP2 sequence and a UMI was ligated to the cDNA 3' end using T4 RNA ligase 1. PCR1 consisted of 4 cycles (98 degrees C 15 s, 69 degrees C 30 s, 72 degrees C 40 s), and for the beta primer an equimolar mix of RC1.1 and RC1.2 was used to cover TRBC1 and TRBC2. TCRdb reran the public reads through fastp at Q25 and MiXCR, keeping productive beta chains. Rows with one shared CDR3 protein collapse into an entry with the most common genes and DNA. The sample contains around 35,000 distinct CDR3 sequences, around 10% of them found a single time. The top ten hold roughly 9% of the sample. The sequenced material came from PBMCs spiked with cells of the T cell clone KT2. These receptors came from a human donor.

The sample holds many counts of this clonotype. The chain links TRBV20-1 to TRBJ2-1, with D tentatively TRBD2 (6 bases). V was clipped by 4 bases and J by 6 bases, with 13 bases between them. This CDR3 contains 13 residues. Germline V lookup: CDR1 DFQATT, CDR2 SNEGSKA (reference sequence). The CDR3 is CSATLTSSNEQFF. In DNA form, the CDR3 reads TGCAGTGCTACCCTGACTAGTTCCAATGAGCAGTTCTTC.

The rearrangement joins TRBV7-2 to TRBJ2-3; no reliable D call. The V and J ends lost 1 base and 2 bases respectively, with 13 bases between them. The germline gives CDR1 SGHTA, CDR2 FQGNSA. The CDR3 consists of 16 residues. CDR3 coding DNA: TGTGCCAGCAGCTTAGTAGAGGTCTCCTCCACAGATACGCAGTATTTT. Protein: CASSLVEVSSTDTQYF.

This clonotype occurred many times. The rearrangement joins TRBV12-3 or TRBV12-4 to TRBJ1-1; 10 positions agree with TRBD1. This CDR3 is 16 amino acids long. The V gene end was trimmed by 5 bases and the J gene end by 3 bases; junction bases not matched to a gene: 9. The CDR3 protein is CASSPGGQGVHTEAFF. The DNA for the CDR3 is TGTGCCAGCAGTCCCGGCGGACAGGGGGTTCACACTGAAGCTTTCTTT.

This clonotype has only a few counts. The chain is built from TRBV5-6 and TRBJ2-3; 8 nucleotides match TRBD2. CDR3 length: 18 residues. Germline loops: CDR1 SGHDT, CDR2 YYEEEE. The V segment lost 2 bases and the J segment 3 bases; nucleotides outside the gene matches: 14. In nucleotides, the CDR3 is TGTGCCAGCAGCTTAACAAGCGGGAGACCCGCGCAGACAGATACGCAGTATTTT. This encodes CASSLTSGRPAQTDTQYF. Full variable domain (missing parts from reference TRBV5-6 and TRBJ2-3): DAGVTQSPTHLIKTRGQQVTLRCSPKSGHDTVSWYQQALGQGPQFIFQYYEEEERQRGNFPDRFSGHQFPNYSSELNVNALLLGDSALYLCASSLTSGRPAQTDTQYFGPGTRLTVL.

This clonotype appeared many times. The gene calls are TRBV12-3 or TRBV12-4 and TRBJ2-5; TRBD1 matches 9 bases. V gave up 7 bases and J gave up 1 base; unmatched junction bases: 7. This CDR3 comprises 15 residues. CDR3 residues: CASNAGTGSQETQYF. CDR3 sequence (DNA): TGTGCCAGCAACGCCGGGACAGGGTCCCAAGAGACCCAGTACTTC.

This clonotype appeared a few times. J is TRBJ1-2 and V is TRBV24-1; D is perhaps TRBD1 (6 bases). The CDR3 length is 14 residues. Germline values: CDR1 KGHDR, CDR2 SFDVKD. Trimming left V 4 bases short and J 4 bases short, with 12 bases between. CDR3 region: CATSEGQPPYGYTF. CDR3 bases: TGTGCCACCAGTGAAGGACAGCCCCCCTATGGCTACACCTTC.

This clonotype was detected many times. The V call is TRBV20-1, the J call TRBJ2-7, with 10 bases identical to TRBD2. This CDR3 region has 13 residues. Germline CDR1 DFQATT, CDR2 SNEGSKA (reference sequence). V lost 1 base to trimming and J lost 4 bases; unmatched junction nucleotides: 1. Written as DNA, the CDR3 is TGCAGTGCTAGAGGACTAGCGGGTTACGAGCAGTACTTC. Its translation is CSARGLAGYEQYF.

This clonotype was counted only a few times. This chain uses TRBV5-1 with TRBJ1-3; D is possibly TRBD1 (6 bases). This CDR3 contains 16 residues. Trimming cost V 0 bases and J 2 bases, with 12 bases left between them. Germline V gene lookup returns CDR1 SGHRS and CDR2 YFSETQ. This CDR3 is CASSLEGPGAGNTIYF. In nucleotides, the CDR3 is TGCGCCAGCAGCTTGGAGGGTCCAGGGGCTGGAAACACCATATATTTT.

V usage is TRBV14 and J usage is TRBJ2-3, with no clear D. Germline assignment: CDR1 SGHDN and CDR2 FVKESK. There are 15 residues in the CDR3. V lost 2 bases and J 2 bases, leaving 11 bases between the germline ends. DNA for the CDR3: TGTGCCAGCAGCCAAAGGCGGAGCCTCACAGATACGCAGTATTTT. Its protein product is CASSQRRSLTDTQYF.

This clonotype was seen repeatedly, ten times or more. This sequence joins TRBV19 and TRBJ1-5; TRBD1 might be the D (5 bases). Germline V gene lookup returns CDR1 LNHDA and CDR2 SQIVND (reference sequence). There are 12 residues in the CDR3. Trimming took off 7 bases at V and 11 bases at J, with 15 bases between the two ends. Here the CDR3 DNA reads TGTGCCAGTACACAAACTCGGGGGGCCCAGCATTTT. Translation: CASTQTRGAQHF.

This clonotype has at least ten counts. This sequence joins TRBV2 and TRBJ2-3, with TRBD2 identical over 9 bases. Trimming removed 4 bases from V and 1 base from J; junction bases left unmatched: 3. Germline lookup yields CDR1 SNHLY and CDR2 FYNNEI. The CDR3 length is 15 residues. CDR3 amino acids: CASSAGLARTDTQYF. DNA for the CDR3: TGTGCCAGCAGTGCTGGACTAGCGCGCACAGATACGCAGTATTTT.

This clonotype has at least ten counts. CDR3 in DNA: TGTGCCTGGAGTGTACTAGCGGGGGGGCCAGATACGCAGTATTTT. This gives the protein CAWSVLAGGPDTQYF. The V gene is TRBV30, the J gene TRBJ2-3; 13 bases line up with TRBD2. V was pared by 0 bases and J by 4 bases, with 1 base of the junction left unmatched. The CDR3 spans 15 residues. CDR1 is GTSNPN, CDR2 SVGIG, per germline (reference sequence).

Ten or more counts support this clonotype. V and J are TRBV29-1 and TRBJ2-2; no clear D gene. The CDR3 has 16 amino acids. The V and J ends lost 2 bases and 7 bases respectively, with 20 bases between them. CDR1 is SQVTM and CDR2 is ANQGSEA in the germline V gene. The CDR3 region is CSVESEDASKNGELFF. In DNA form, the CDR3 reads TGCAGCGTTGAATCGGAAGACGCGAGCAAAAACGGGGAGCTGTTTTTT.

At least ten counts were recorded for this clonotype. V gene TRBV5-1 combines with J gene TRBJ2-3, with 7 bases fitting TRBD2. The germline CDR1 and CDR2 sequences are SGHRS and YFSETQ. This CDR3 has 12 residues. The ends lost 0 bases at V and 11 bases at J; junction bases unmatched: 3. CDR3 sequence (DNA): TGCGCCAGCAGCTTGGACCGCGGGGGGCAGTATTTT. Translation: CASSLDRGGQYF. The whole variable domain, remainder taken from reference TRBV5-1 and TRBJ2-3, is KAGVTQTPRYLIKTRGQQVTLSCSPISGHRSVSWYQQTPGQGLQFLFEYFSETQRNKGNFPGRFSGRQFSNSRSEMNVSTLELGDSALYLCASSLDRGGQYFGPGTRLTVL.

A few counts support this clonotype. The chain couples TRBV28 to TRBJ2-4, with 9 bases fitting TRBD1. With 6 bases clipped from V and 3 bases from J, the junction kept 9 bases outside the gene matches. CDR1 and CDR2 from the germline V gene are MDHEN and SYDVKM. The CDR3 runs to 16 residues. CDR3 sequence reads: CASSLRQGVVKNIQYF. CDR3 DNA sequence: TGTGCCAGCAGCTTGCGACAGGGGGTGGTCAAAAACATTCAGTACTTC.

This clonotype occurred a few times. The gene calls are TRBV7-9 and TRBJ1-2, with 9 bases lining up with TRBD1. The germline gives CDR1 SEHNR, CDR2 FQNEAQ (reference sequence). The CDR3 spans 16 residues. With 1 base clipped from V and 8 bases from J, the junction kept 11 bases outside the gene matches. The CDR3 reads CASSLGRDRDPRGYTF. CDR3 in DNA: TGTGCCAGCAGCTTAGGCCGGGACAGGGACCCCCGGGGCTACACCTTC.

This clonotype has more than one count but fewer than ten. V and J are TRBV7-9 and TRBJ1-2; D ambiguous. V was clipped by 1 base and J by 0 bases, with 12 bases between them. CDR3 size: 16 residues. Germline loops: CDR1 SEHNR, CDR2 FQNEAQ (reference sequence). The CDR3 bases are TGTGCCAGCAGCTTAGGTGGTCTTCGGGCTAACTATGGCTACACCTTC. This encodes CASSLGGLRANYGYTF.

In this sample, this clonotype turned up many times. V is TRBV7-6 and J is TRBJ1-1, with D tentatively TRBD1 (5 bases). Germline V gene data show CDR1 as SGHVS and CDR2 as FNYEAQ. Trimming took 2 bases from V and 4 from J, leaving 11 bases between them. This CDR3 is 14 amino acids long. CDR3 nucleotide sequence: TGTGCCAGCAGCTTATCCTCAGGGCGCACTGAAGCTTTCTTT. Protein: CASSLSSGRTEAFF.

V gene TRBV7-9 combines with J gene TRBJ1-2; TRBD1 is a possible D gene (6 bases). The V end lost 5 bases, the J end lost 3 bases, and 13 bases lay between the germline ends. The germline CDR1 and CDR2 sequences are SEHNR and FQNEAQ (reference sequence). The CDR3 is made up of 14 amino acids. The CDR3 sequence: CASSPGGLDYGYTF. In DNA form, the CDR3 reads TGTGCCAGCAGCCCTGGGGGGCTAGACTATGGCTACACCTTC.

The rearrangement links TRBV20-1 to TRBJ2-1; 9 bases line up with TRBD2. The CDR3 runs to 16 residues. Trimming took 6 bases from V and 6 from J; bases not matched to a gene: 15. Germline V gene data show CDR1 as DFQATT and CDR2 as SNEGSKA (reference sequence). The CDR3 DNA is TGCAGTGCCCAGAACAGGGTAGCGGGAGTGAGCAATGAGCAGTTCTTC. Translation: CSAQNRVAGVSNEQFF.

This clonotype was counted at least ten times. The rearrangement joins TRBV10-1 to TRBJ2-1; D is unresolved. The V end lost 1 base, the J end lost 6 bases, and 7 bases lay between the germline ends. Germline CDR1 reads WNHNN; CDR2 reads SYGVQD (reference sequence). The CDR3 contains 13 residues. The CDR3 here is CASSEWFGNEQFF. CDR3 DNA sequence: TGCGCCAGCAGTGAGTGGTTTGGCAATGAGCAGTTCTTC.